This T cell receptor beta chain was sequenced for a study of graft-versus-host responses after intestinal transplantation. Libraries were prepared by immunoSEQ multiplex PCR; TCRdb keeps only in-frame clonotypes and omits some of them. Among 20,000 to 30,000 clones, about 39% were seen once, and the ten largest hold under 0.8%. After removal of 1 base from V and 5 bases from J, the junction contained 4 bases not matched to a gene. The CDR3 covers 15 residues. Germline CDR1 and CDR2: KGHSH and LQKENI. Only one count was recorded for this clone. A sort after the reaction isolated proliferating CFSE-low CD3+CD4+ and CD3+CD8+ responders.

The chain has TRBV18 and TRBJ1-1; 10 bases align to TRBD1. The TCR sequence derives from a human patient who received an intestinal transplant. Sequencing used alloreactive CD4+ T cells from a mixed lymphocyte reaction culture, obtained before intestinal transplant. Regarding subset: CFSE-low proliferating T cells sorted from roughly six-day pre-transplant mixed lymphocyte reaction (GvH or HvG direction). CDR3: CASSPLDRGRTEAFF. The CDR3, as DNA: TGTGCCAGCTCACCACTTGACAGGGGGCGTACTGAAGCTTTCTTT.